The clone carrying this T cell receptor (beta chain) was found many times. This entry is derived from a study of molecular identifiers for immune sequencing clone quantification. This CDR3 has 14 amino acids. CDR1 is SGHDN, CDR2 FVKESK, per germline. The ends were cut back, 0 bases at V and 2 bases at J, with 6 bases in the middle. TCRdb re-analysed the PCR reads in MiXCR, keeping a single row per CDR3 protein. The repertoire includes some 650,000 distinct CDR3 sequences, just under 20% of them detected once, and approximately 0.9% sits in the top ten. In the sort, naive CD8 T cells were defined as CD8+CD4-CCR7+CD45RA+.

Input material: naive CD8+ T cells from blood, with Jurkat cell RNA spiked in. This sample's subset: FACS-sorted CD8+CD4-CCR7+CD45RA+ naive T cells. J is TRBJ2-3 and V is TRBV14; D is undetermined. This TCR derives from a human donor in good health. Some libraries in this study had Jurkat cell RNA spiked in. The CDR3 reads CASSQERYTDTQYF. The CDR3 nucleotides read TGTGCCAGCAGCCAAGAACGGTACACAGATACGCAGTATTTT.